This TCR beta chain comes out of a study of T cells after yellow fever vaccination. TCRdb re-analysed the 5' RACE reads in MiXCR, keeping a single row per CDR3 protein. The sample lists around 310,000 distinct CDR3 sequences, roughly 4% seen once, with roughly a quarter in the top ten. The V segment lost 0 bases and the J segment 4 bases; nucleotides outside the gene matches: 6. This CDR3 is 17 amino acids long. Germline V gene data show CDR1 as DFQATT and CDR2 as SNEGSKA (reference sequence). This clonotype has at least ten counts. Its antigen is currently unknown. General study results and limits: Abundant bulk-population clonotypes could contaminate the FACS-sorted repertoires. Although the secondary response was weaker, it peaked faster, at day 5 versus 15.

The clonotype comes from a man aged 18 to 30 who received the YFV17D yellow fever vaccine. The chain combines TRBV20-1 with TRBJ1-6; 10 bases line up with TRBD1. Sequenced material: PBMCs, taken on the day of the yellow fever booster vaccination. This chain's CDR3 is CSARDPDRGFYNSPLHF. CDR3 nucleotides: TGCAGTGCTAGAGACCCGGACAGGGGGTTTTATAATTCACCCCTCCACTTT.